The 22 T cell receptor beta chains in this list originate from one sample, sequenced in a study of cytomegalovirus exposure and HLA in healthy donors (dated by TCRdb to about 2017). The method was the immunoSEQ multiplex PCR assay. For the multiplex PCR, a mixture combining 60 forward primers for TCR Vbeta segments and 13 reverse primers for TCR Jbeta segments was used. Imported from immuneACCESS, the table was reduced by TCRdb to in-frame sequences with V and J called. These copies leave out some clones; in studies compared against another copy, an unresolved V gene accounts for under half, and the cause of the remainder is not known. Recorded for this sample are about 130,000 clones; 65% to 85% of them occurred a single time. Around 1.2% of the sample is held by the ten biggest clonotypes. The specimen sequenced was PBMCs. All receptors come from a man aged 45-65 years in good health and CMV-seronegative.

CDR3 nucleotide sequence: TGTGCCAGCAGTTTTCGGGGACTAGCGGGAAAGGGGGGGATCTACGAGCAGTACTTC. Its translation: CASSFRGLAGKGGIYEQYF. V and J are TRBV27 and TRBJ2-7; the match to TRBD2 covers 13 bases. Germline values: CDR1 MNHEY, CDR2 SMNVEV (reference sequence). V shed 3 bases and J 3 bases; nucleotides not matched to a gene: 14. The CDR3 consists of 19 residues.

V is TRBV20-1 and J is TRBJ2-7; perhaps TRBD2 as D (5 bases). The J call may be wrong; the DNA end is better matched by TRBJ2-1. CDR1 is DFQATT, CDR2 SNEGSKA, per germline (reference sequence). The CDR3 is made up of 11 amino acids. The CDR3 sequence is CSAKMRDEQFF. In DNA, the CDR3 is TGCAGTGCCAAGATGAGGGATGAGCAGTTCTTC.

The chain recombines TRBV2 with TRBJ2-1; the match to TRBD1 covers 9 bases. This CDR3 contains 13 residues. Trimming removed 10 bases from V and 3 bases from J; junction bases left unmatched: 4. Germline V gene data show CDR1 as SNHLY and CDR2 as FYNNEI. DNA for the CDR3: TGTGCCATCGGACAGGGGTACTACAATGAGCAGTTCTTC. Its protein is CAIGQGYYNEQFF.

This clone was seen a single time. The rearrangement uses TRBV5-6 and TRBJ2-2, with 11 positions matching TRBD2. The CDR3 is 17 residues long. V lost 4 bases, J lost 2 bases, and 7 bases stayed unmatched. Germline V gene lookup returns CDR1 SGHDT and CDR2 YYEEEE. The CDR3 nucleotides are TGTGCCAGCAGCCATAAAGGACTAGCGGGCAACACCGGGGAGCTGTTTTTT. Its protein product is CASSHKGLAGNTGELFF.

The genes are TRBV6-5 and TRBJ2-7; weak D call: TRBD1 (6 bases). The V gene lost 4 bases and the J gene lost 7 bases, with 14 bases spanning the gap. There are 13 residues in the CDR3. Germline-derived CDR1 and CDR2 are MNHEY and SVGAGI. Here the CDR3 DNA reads TGTGCCAGCAGTTTACAGGGAGTTGCTGAGCAGTACTTC. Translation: CASSLQGVAEQYF.

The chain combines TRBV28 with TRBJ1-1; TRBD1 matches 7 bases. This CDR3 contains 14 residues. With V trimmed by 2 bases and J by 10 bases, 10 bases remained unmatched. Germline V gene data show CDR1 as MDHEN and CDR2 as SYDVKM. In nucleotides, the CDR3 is TGTGCCAGCAGTTTAACCGGACAGGAGGGAGGAGCTTTCTTT. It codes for CASSLTGQEGGAFF. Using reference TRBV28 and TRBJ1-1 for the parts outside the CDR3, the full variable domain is DVKVTQSSRYLVKRTGEKVFLECVQDMDHENMFWYRQDPGLGLRLIYFSYDVKMKEKGDIPEGYSVSREKKERFSLILESASTNQTSMYLCASSLTGQEGGAFFGQGTRLTVV.

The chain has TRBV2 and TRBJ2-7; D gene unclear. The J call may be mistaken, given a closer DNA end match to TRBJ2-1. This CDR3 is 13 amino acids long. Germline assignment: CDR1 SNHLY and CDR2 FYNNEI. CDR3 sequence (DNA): TGTGCCAGCAGTGTCGACTTTAACAATGAGCAGTTCTTC. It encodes CASSVDFNNEQFF.

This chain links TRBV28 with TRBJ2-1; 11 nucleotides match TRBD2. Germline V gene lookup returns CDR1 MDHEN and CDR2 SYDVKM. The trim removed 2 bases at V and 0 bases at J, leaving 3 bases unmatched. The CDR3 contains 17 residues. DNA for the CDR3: TGTGCCAGCAGTTTAACAACTAGCGGGAGCTCCTACAATGAGCAGTTCTTC. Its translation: CASSLTTSGSSYNEQFF.

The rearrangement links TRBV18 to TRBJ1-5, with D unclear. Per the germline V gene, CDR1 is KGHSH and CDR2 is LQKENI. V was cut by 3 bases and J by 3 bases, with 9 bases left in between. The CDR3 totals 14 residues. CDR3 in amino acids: CASSPFTANQPQHF. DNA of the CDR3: TGTGCCAGCTCACCGTTCACAGCCAATCAGCCCCAGCATTTT.

CDR3 nucleotides: TGTGCCAGCAGCTTGAGCGGAATCTATGGCTACACCTTC. It specifies CASSLSGIYGYTF. The chain recombines TRBV5-4 with TRBJ1-2; D not resolved. Germline CDR1 is SGHNT and CDR2 is YYREEE (reference sequence). Trimming left V 1 base short and J 4 bases short, with 8 bases between. This CDR3 comprises 13 residues.

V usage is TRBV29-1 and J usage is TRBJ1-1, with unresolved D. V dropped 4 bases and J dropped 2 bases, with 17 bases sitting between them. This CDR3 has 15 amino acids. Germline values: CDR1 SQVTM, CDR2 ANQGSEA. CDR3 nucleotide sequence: TGCAGCGTTGGTCCTTTGTTACAGCCAAACACTGAAGCTTTCTTT. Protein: CSVGPLLQPNTEAFF. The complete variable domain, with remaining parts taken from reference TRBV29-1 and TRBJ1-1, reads SAVISQKPSRDICQRGTSLTIQCQVDSQVTMMFWYRQQPGQSLTLIATANQGSEATYESGFVIDKFPISRPNLTFSTLTVSNMSPEDSSIYLCSVGPLLQPNTEAFFGQGTRLTVV.

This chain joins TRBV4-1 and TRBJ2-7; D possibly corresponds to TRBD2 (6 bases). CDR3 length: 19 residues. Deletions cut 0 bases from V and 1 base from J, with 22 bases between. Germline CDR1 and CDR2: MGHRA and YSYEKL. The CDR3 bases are TGCGCCAGCAGCCAAGATAAGACGGAACCGGGACTCCAGTCCTACGAGCAGTACTTC. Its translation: CASSQDKTEPGLQSYEQYF.

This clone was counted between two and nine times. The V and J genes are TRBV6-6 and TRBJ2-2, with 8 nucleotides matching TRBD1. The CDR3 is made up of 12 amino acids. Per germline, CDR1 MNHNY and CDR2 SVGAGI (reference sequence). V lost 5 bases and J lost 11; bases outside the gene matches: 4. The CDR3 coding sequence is TGTGCCAGCAGTATAGGACAGGGAGAGCTGTTTTTT. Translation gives CASSIGQGELFF.

The CDR3 DNA is TGTGCCAGTTTTGGGCTGGGGAGCTCTGGGGCCAACGTCCTGACTTTC. It specifies CASFGLGSSGANVLTF. The V gene is TRBV19, the J gene TRBJ2-6; D perhaps matches TRBD2 (5 bases). The ends were cut back, 8 bases at V and 0 bases at J, with 14 bases in the middle. Per the germline V gene, CDR1 is LNHDA and CDR2 is SQIVND (reference sequence). The CDR3 extends over 16 amino acids.

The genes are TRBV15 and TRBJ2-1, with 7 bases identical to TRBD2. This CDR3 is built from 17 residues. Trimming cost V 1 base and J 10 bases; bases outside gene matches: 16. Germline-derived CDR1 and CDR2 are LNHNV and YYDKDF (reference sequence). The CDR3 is CATSRVRGSGRAVEQFF. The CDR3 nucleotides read TGTGCCACCAGCAGAGTGAGGGGCAGTGGGAGGGCCGTAGAGCAGTTCTTC.

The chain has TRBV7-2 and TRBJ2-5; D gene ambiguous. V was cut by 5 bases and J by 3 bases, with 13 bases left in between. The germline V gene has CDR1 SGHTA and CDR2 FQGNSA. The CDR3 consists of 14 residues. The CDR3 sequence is CASSRGRVEETQYF. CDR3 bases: TGTGCCAGCAGCCGCGGTCGAGTTGAAGAGACCCAGTACTTC.

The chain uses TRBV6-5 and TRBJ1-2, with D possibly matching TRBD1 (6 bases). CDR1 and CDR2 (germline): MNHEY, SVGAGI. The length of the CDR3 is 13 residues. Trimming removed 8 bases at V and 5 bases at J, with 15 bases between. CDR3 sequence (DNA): TGTGCCAGCGTGAAGGGACAAGCTTATGGCTACACCTTC. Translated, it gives CASVKGQAYGYTF.

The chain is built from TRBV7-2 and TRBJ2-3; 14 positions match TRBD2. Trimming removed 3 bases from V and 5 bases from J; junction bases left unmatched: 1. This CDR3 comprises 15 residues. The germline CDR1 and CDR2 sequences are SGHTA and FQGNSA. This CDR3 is CASSLTSGRVDTQYF. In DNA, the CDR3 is TGTGCCAGCAGCTTGACTAGCGGGAGGGTAGATACGCAGTATTTT. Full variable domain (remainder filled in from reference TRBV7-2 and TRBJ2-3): GAGVSQSPSNKVTEKGKDVELRCDPISGHTALYWYRQSLGQGLEFLIYFQGNSAPDKSGLPSDRFSAERTGGSVSTLTIQRTQQEDSAVYLCASSLTSGRVDTQYFGPGTRLTVL.

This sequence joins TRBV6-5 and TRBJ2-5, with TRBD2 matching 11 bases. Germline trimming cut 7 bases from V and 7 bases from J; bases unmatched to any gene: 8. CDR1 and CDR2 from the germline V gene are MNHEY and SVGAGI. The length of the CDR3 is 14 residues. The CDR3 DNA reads TGTGCCAGCACCATTAGCGGGAGGGGAGGGACCCAGTACTTC. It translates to CASTISGRGGTQYF.

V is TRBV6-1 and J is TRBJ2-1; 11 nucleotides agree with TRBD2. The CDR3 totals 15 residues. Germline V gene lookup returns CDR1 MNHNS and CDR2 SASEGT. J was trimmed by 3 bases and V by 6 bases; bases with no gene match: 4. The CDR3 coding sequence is TGTGCCAGCAGCACCGGGACTAGCGGCTACAATGAGCAGTTCTTC. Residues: CASSTGTSGYNEQFF.

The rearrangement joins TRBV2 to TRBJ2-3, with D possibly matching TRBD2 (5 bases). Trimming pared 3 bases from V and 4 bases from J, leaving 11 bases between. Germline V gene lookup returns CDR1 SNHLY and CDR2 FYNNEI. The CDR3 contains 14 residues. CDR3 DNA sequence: TGTGCCAGCAGTGAGGTACTAGGGTCAGATACGCAGTATTTT. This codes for CASSEVLGSDTQYF. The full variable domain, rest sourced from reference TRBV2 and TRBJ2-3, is EPEVTQTPSHQVTQMGQEVILRCVPISNHLYFYWYRQILGQKVEFLVSFYNNEISEKSEIFDDQFSVERPDGSNFTLKIRSTKLEDSAMYFCASSEVLGSDTQYFGPGTRLTVL.

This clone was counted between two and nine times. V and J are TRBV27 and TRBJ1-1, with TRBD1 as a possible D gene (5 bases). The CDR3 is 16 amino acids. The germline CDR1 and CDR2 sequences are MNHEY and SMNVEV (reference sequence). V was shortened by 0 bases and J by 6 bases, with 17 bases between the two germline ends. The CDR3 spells CASSLSSRDLVSEAFF. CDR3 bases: TGTGCCAGCAGTTTATCATCCAGGGATTTGGTGTCTGAAGCTTTCTTT.